The 23 T cell receptor beta chains below come from one sample, sequenced in a study of blood T cells in healthy people across ages. A second 7 to 11 cycle PCR used barcoded and J-beta primers. From the 5' RACE reads, TCRdb called clonotypes with MiXCR, one entry per CDR3 protein. The sample includes roughly 1.9 million distinct CDR3 sequences, roughly two fifths of them seen just once. Sample: blood. Source of these receptors: a human donor in good health.

The chain carries TRBV2 and TRBJ1-6; 7 bases align to TRBD1. With V trimmed by 1 base and J by 14 bases, 5 bases remained unmatched. This CDR3 has 13 amino acids. CDR1 SNHLY and CDR2 FYNNEI come from the germline V gene. CDR3 loop: CASSEGAGGTLHF. The CDR3 DNA is TGTGCCAGCAGTGAAGGGGCAGGGGGAACCCTCCACTTT.

The chain carries TRBV7-2 and TRBJ1-4; D is undetermined. The CDR3 is 14 residues long. Germline-derived CDR1 and CDR2 are SGHTA and FQGNSA. V was cut by 5 bases and J by 8 bases, with 15 bases left in between. The CDR3 region has the DNA TGTGCCAGCAGCGGGCAGAGGGTAGTAGAAAAACTGTTTTTT. Encoded protein: CASSGQRVVEKLFF.

The chain has TRBV29-1 and TRBJ2-1; tentatively, D is TRBD1 (7 bases). In germline, CDR1 is SQVTM, CDR2 ANQGSEA. The CDR3 is made up of 13 amino acids. The CDR3 region is CRARQGGHNEQFF. The CDR3 nucleotides read TGCAGAGCGAGACAGGGAGGCCACAATGAGCAGTTCTTC.

The rearrangement joins TRBV29-1 to TRBJ2-7; D perhaps matches TRBD2 (5 bases). In germline, CDR1 is SQVTM, CDR2 ANQGSEA. Deletions cut 4 bases from V and 4 bases from J, with 8 bases between. The CDR3 is 11 amino acids. CDR3 in DNA: TGCAGCGTTGTTACGGGGTACGAGCAGTACTTC. Protein product: CSVVTGYEQYF.

This clonotype has a handful of counts. V and J are TRBV12-3 or TRBV12-4 and TRBJ2-1, with D maybe TRBD2 (6 bases). The V end was cut by 6 bases, the J end by 2 bases, with 11 bases between. The CDR3 spans 14 residues. In nucleotides, the CDR3 is TGTGCCAGCAGCCGCTCTAGCGCCTACAATGAGCAGTTCTTC. This codes for CASSRSSAYNEQFF.

As concerns this clonotype: One end of the junction does not line up with germline, which may come from a read error. V gene TRBV10-3 combines with J gene TRBJ2-3; D gene uncertain. There are 13 residues in the CDR3. Germline assignment: CDR1 ENHRY and CDR2 SYGVKD. CDR3 in amino acids: CVISDQNTDTQYF. The CDR3 region has the DNA TGTGTCATCAGTGATCAAAACACAGATACGCAGTATTTT.

In this sample, this clonotype turned up a few times. The chain is built from TRBV6-6 and TRBJ1-1; D unresolved. Looked up from germline, CDR1 is MNHNY and CDR2 is SVGAGI (reference sequence). CDR3 length: 14 amino acids. Trimming removed 6 bases at V and 6 bases at J, with 17 bases between. CDR3: CASRGKAAWAEAFF. The DNA of the CDR3 is TGTGCCAGCAGAGGAAAGGCCGCGTGGGCTGAAGCTTTCTTT.

To note about this clonotype: This sequence may be a read error, since a much larger clone differs from it by one base. The genes are TRBV12-3 or TRBV12-4 and TRBJ1-5, with D possibly being TRBD1 (6 bases). This CDR3 spans 13 amino acids. V was clipped by 7 bases and J by 3 bases, with 10 bases between them. In DNA, the CDR3 is TGTGCCAGCACCCGGGACAACAATCAGCCCCAGCATTTT. It is translated as CASTRDNNQPQHF.

There are a few counts of this clonotype. This chain links TRBV20-1 with TRBJ2-5; no clear D. The CDR3 loop spans 13 amino acids. The V end was cut by 7 bases, the J end by 5 bases, with 17 bases between. Germline CDR1 and CDR2: DFQATT and SNEGSKA (reference sequence). In DNA, the CDR3 is TGCAGTGTTTATGGTCGTGGAGAGGAGACCCAGTACTTC. It specifies CSVYGRGEETQYF.

The rearrangement links TRBV27 to TRBJ2-5, with 9 bases matching TRBD1. The CDR3 runs 14 residues. CDR1 and CDR2 (germline): MNHEY, SMNVEV (reference sequence). Trimming at V came to 6 bases and at J to 5 bases, leaving 7 bases not matched to a gene. CDR3 in amino acids: CASSQLGTGETQYF. In DNA form, the CDR3 reads TGTGCCAGCAGCCAACTGGGGACAGGGGAGACCCAGTACTTC.

This clonotype was seen ten or more times. This sequence joins TRBV29-1 and TRBJ1-5, with no clear D. Germline-derived CDR1 and CDR2 are SQVTM and ANQGSEA. V was clipped by 4 bases and J by 6 bases, with 16 bases between them. The CDR3 consists of 14 residues. CDR3 sequence: CSVAVGRQSQPQHF. The CDR3, as DNA: TGCAGCGTTGCGGTAGGGAGGCAGAGTCAGCCCCAGCATTTT.

The J gene is TRBJ1-1, the V gene TRBV6-6; D gene ambiguous. Germline V gene sequence: CDR1 MNHNY, CDR2 SVGAGI (reference sequence). Trimming took off 2 bases at V and 1 base at J, with 5 bases between the two ends. The CDR3 loop spans 13 amino acids. DNA for the CDR3: TGTGCCAGCAGTTACGCGGCGAACACTGAAGCTTTCTTT. Residues: CASSYAANTEAFF.

This chain joins TRBV20-1 and TRBJ2-1; D is unclear. Deletions cut 6 bases from V and 7 bases from J, with 19 bases between. CDR1 is DFQATT and CDR2 is SNEGSKA in the germline V gene (reference sequence). The CDR3 consists of 14 residues. The CDR3 sequence is CSAKTPPIRNEQFF. The CDR3, as DNA: TGCAGTGCAAAAACGCCCCCGATCCGAAATGAGCAGTTCTTC.

V gene TRBV21-1 combines with J gene TRBJ1-2; the table's D call of TRBD1 was not tested on the DNA. TRBV21-1 is assigned pseudogene status. CDR3 length: 15 residues. This CDR3 is CASSGPRDSNYGYTF. For the CDR3, the DNA is TGTGCCAGCAGCGGGCCCAGGGACAGTAACTATGGCTACACCTTC.

CDR3 nucleotides: TGTGCCACCAGCAGAGTAAGGGCGGGGGGGACAGATACGCAGTATTTT. It codes for CATSRVRAGGTDTQYF. The chain has TRBV15 and TRBJ2-3; 9 bases line up with TRBD2. V shed 1 base, J shed 3 bases, and the junction held 5 bases outside the gene matches. The CDR3 loop spans 16 amino acids. The germline CDR1 and CDR2 sequences are LNHNV and YYDKDF (reference sequence).

The chain carries TRBV29-1 and TRBJ1-1; no clear D. The CDR3 extends over 12 amino acids. The V gene lost 4 bases and the J gene lost 0 bases, with 6 bases spanning the gap. Germline assignment: CDR1 SQVTM and CDR2 ANQGSEA. The CDR3 DNA reads as TGCAGCGTTGTTCGTCTGAACACTGAAGCTTTCTTT. This sequence encodes CSVVRLNTEAFF. The complete variable domain, with remaining parts taken from reference TRBV29-1 and TRBJ1-1, reads SAVISQKPSRDICQRGTSLTIQCQVDSQVTMMFWYRQQPGQSLTLIATANQGSEATYESGFVIDKFPISRPNLTFSTLTVSNMSPEDSSIYLCSVVRLNTEAFFGQGTRLTVV.

This clonotype was counted a few times. Compared with germline, one end of the junction differs, possibly owing to a read error. V usage is TRBV15 and J usage is TRBJ2-3, with TRBD2 matching over 9 bases. The CDR3 totals 17 residues. CDR1 is LNHNV, CDR2 YYDKDF, per germline (reference sequence). DNA for the CDR3: TGTACCACCAGCAGAGATCGTGCTAGCGGGGTTATAGATACGCAGTATTTT. The encoded protein is CTTSRDRASGVIDTQYF.

The rearrangement links TRBV9 to TRBJ1-3; D call uncertain. Germline V lookup: CDR1 SGDLS, CDR2 YYNGEE. The CDR3 runs 16 residues. Trimming shortened V by 0 bases and J by 1 base, and 11 bases separated the two germline ends. CDR3 nucleotides: TGTGCCAGCAGCGTAGAGGTCAATCCGTCTGGAAACACCATATATTTT. Encoded protein: CASSVEVNPSGNTIYF.

The chain couples TRBV14 to TRBJ2-1; D unclear. V lost 0 bases to trimming and J lost 2 bases, with 11 bases between them. Germline V lookup: CDR1 SGHDN, CDR2 FVKESK. CDR3 size: 16 residues. The CDR3 DNA reads TGTGCCAGCAGCCAAGATTCAGGTTGGGCCTACAATGAGCAGTTCTTC. Its translation is CASSQDSGWAYNEQFF.

The chain joins TRBV7-3 to TRBJ2-5; TRBD1 is a possible D gene (6 bases). V was pared by 1 base and J by 7 bases, with 16 bases between. The germline V gene encodes CDR1 SGHTA and CDR2 FQGTGA. The CDR3 length is 15 residues. CDR3 region: CASSLSGGRRGTQYF. The CDR3 DNA sequence: TGTGCCAGCAGCTTAAGTGGGGGCCGGCGAGGGACCCAGTACTTC.

The chain's CDR3 is CSVGQGNSADQPQHF. In nucleotides, the CDR3 is TGCAGCGTTGGACAGGGGAATTCGGCAGATCAGCCCCAGCATTTT. This sequence joins TRBV29-1 and TRBJ1-5; TRBD1 matches at 8 bases. Germline values: CDR1 SQVTM, CDR2 ANQGSEA. The ends lost 4 bases at V and 5 bases at J; junction bases unmatched: 10. The CDR3 is 15 amino acids.

The rearrangement links TRBV6-2 or TRBV6-3 to TRBJ2-4; D tentatively reads TRBD1 or TRBD2 (6 bases each). The last part of the DNA fits TRBJ2-7 better; the J call may be wrong. The CDR3 is 13 amino acids. From germline, CDR1 is MNHEY and CDR2 SVGEGT. CDR3 nucleotides: TGTGCCATCTGGTCGGGGGACATCCACGAGCAGTACTTC. Translation: CAIWSGDIHEQYF.

This chain uses TRBV3-1 with TRBJ2-1; 14 positions match TRBD2. The CDR3 has 18 residues. The germline V gene has CDR1 LGHDT and CDR2 YNNKEL (reference sequence). V lost 5 bases and J lost 0; bases outside the gene matches: 6. The DNA for the CDR3 is TGTGCCAGCAGCGGACTAGCGGGGGGCCCGAGCTCCTACAATGAGCAGTTCTTC. Encoded protein: CASSGLAGGPSSYNEQFF.